These 6 T cell receptor beta chains were all obtained from the same sample, sequenced in a study of shared clonotypes between healthy human individuals (dated by TCRdb to the early 2020s). Library preparation employed the immunoSEQ multiplex PCR assay. The table comes from immuneACCESS by way of TCRdb, which keeps in-frame sequences with V and J called. Part of the clones is missing from these tables; in studies checked, under half for an unresolved V gene and the rest for unknown reasons. The sample includes hundreds of thousands of clones, with less than 75% observed a single time. The ten biggest clones cover roughly a tenth of the sample. Material for sequencing was memory CD4+ T cells sorted from blood. Sample cell subset or site, as interpreted from the label and publication: CD45RA-negative fraction. The source is a man aged 25 to 40 in good health.

This sequence joins TRBV18 and TRBJ2-3; TRBD2 aligns across 7 bases. Germline lookup yields CDR1 KGHSH and CDR2 LQKENI. The V and J ends lost 4 bases and 3 bases, in that order; junction bases with no gene match: 19. The CDR3 is made up of 19 amino acids. CDR3 coding DNA: TGTGCCAGCTCACGGCGGCGTGGGAGGGCCGAGAGGAGTACAGATACGCAGTATTTT. This codes for CASSRRRGRAERSTDTQYF. The full variable domain, in which reference TRBV18 and TRBJ2-3 provide the parts outside the CDR3, is NAGVMQNPRHLVRRRGQEARLRCSPMKGHSHVYWYRQLPEEGLKFMVYLQKENIIDESGMPKERFSAEFPKEGPSILRIQQVVRGDSAAYFCASSRRRGRAERSTDTQYFGPGTRLTVL.

This clone was recorded many times. Additional DNA sequences in this sample encode the identical CDR3. The chain couples TRBV18 to TRBJ2-1; no firm D call. V lost 3 bases, J lost 0 bases, and 9 bases lay in between. The CDR3 has 15 residues. Germline CDR1 reads KGHSH; CDR2 reads LQKENI. The CDR3 sequence: CASSPYVSSYNEQFF. In DNA form, the CDR3 reads TGTGCCAGCTCACCCTACGTGAGCTCCTACAATGAGCAGTTCTTC.

The CDR3 is CASSKQRTGELFF. The CDR3 DNA is TGTGCCAGCAGCAAACAGCGCACCGGGGAGCTGTTTTTT. The V and J genes are TRBV2 and TRBJ2-2; D gene ambiguous. Germline V gene data show CDR1 as SNHLY and CDR2 as FYNNEI. The CDR3 extends over 13 amino acids. V was trimmed by 6 bases and J by 4 bases, leaving 9 bases between them.

This clone was observed a handful of times. The CDR3 coding sequence is TGTGCCACCAGCAGAGTCACGGGGGGGAATCAGCCCCAGCATTTT. Translating it yields CATSRVTGGNQPQHF. The chain couples TRBV15 to TRBJ1-5; tentatively, D is TRBD1 (5 bases). This CDR3 is 15 amino acids long. Germline V gene data show CDR1 as LNHNV and CDR2 as YYDKDF (reference sequence). The V end was cut by 1 base, the J end by 4 bases, with 11 bases between.

The rearrangement joins TRBV7-8 to TRBJ2-7; D unclear. Per the germline V gene, CDR1 is SGHVS and CDR2 is FQNEAQ. Trimming cost V 2 bases and J 0 bases, with 8 bases left between them. The CDR3 length is 14 residues. CDR3 residues: CASSLTGASYEQYF. CDR3 sequence (DNA): TGTGCCAGCAGCTTAACCGGAGCCTCCTACGAGCAGTACTTC. Full variable domain (remainder filled in from reference TRBV7-8 and TRBJ2-7): GAGVSQSPRYKVAKRGQDVALRCDPISGHVSLFWYQQALGQGPEFLTYFQNEAQLDKSGLPSDRFFAERPEGSVSTLKIQRTQQEDSAVYLCASSLTGASYEQYFGPGTRLTVT.

The chain links TRBV27 to TRBJ2-3; tentative D call: TRBD1 (6 bases). Germline CDR1 reads MNHEY; CDR2 reads SMNVEV (reference sequence). Trimming removed 3 bases from V and 9 bases from J, with 10 bases in between. The CDR3 consists of 12 residues. The CDR3 sequence: CASSFQGQTQYF. In DNA, the CDR3 is TGTGCCAGCAGTTTTCAAGGACAGACGCAGTATTTT.